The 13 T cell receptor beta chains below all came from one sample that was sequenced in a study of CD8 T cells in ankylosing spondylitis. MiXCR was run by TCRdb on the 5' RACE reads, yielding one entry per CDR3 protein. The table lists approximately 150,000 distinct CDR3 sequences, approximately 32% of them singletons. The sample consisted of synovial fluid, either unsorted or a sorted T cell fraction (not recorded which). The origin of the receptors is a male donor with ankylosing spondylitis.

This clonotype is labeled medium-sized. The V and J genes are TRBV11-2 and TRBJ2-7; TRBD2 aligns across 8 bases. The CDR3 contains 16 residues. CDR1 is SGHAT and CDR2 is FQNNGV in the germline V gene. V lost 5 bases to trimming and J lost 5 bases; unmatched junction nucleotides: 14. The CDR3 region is CASSGGTSGLSHEQYF. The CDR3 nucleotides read TGTGCCAGCAGCGGAGGCACTAGCGGCCTCAGCCACGAGCAGTACTTC.

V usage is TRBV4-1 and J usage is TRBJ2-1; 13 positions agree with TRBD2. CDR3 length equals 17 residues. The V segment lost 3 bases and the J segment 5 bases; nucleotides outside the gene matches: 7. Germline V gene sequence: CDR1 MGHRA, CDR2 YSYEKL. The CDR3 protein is CASSQALLAGGNNEQFF. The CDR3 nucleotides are TGCGCCAGCAGCCAGGCACTACTAGCGGGAGGGAACAATGAGCAGTTCTTC.

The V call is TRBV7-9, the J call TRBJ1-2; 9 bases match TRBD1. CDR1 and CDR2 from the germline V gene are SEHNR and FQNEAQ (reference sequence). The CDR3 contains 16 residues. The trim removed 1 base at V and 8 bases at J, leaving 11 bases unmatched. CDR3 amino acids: CASSLGPRTGGEGYTF. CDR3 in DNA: TGTGCCAGCAGCTTAGGTCCCCGCACAGGGGGCGAGGGCTACACCTTC.

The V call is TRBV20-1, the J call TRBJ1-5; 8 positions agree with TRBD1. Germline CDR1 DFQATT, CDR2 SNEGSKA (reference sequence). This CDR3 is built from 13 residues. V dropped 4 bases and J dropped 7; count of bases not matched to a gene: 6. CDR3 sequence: CSATGQGGQPQHF. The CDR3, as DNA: TGCAGTGCTACCGGACAGGGCGGACAGCCCCAGCATTTT.

The CDR3 sequence is CASSLRSGVNSPLHF. As DNA, the CDR3 is TGCGCCAGCAGCTTGCGGTCAGGGGTAAATTCACCCCTCCACTTT. The chain joins TRBV5-1 to TRBJ1-6, with D possibly being TRBD1 (6 bases). Germline CDR1 and CDR2: SGHRS and YFSETQ. This CDR3 is 15 amino acids long. V gave up 1 base and J gave up 7 bases, with 12 bases separating them.

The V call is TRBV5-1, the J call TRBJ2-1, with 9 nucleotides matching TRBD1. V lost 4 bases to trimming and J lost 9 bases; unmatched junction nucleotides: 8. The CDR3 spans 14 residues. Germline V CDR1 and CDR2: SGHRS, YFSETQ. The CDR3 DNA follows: TGCGCCAGCAGCCCGGGACAGGGTCCGGGTGAGCAGTTCTTC. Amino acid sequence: CASSPGQGPGEQFF.

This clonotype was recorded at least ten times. The CDR3 DNA reads TGCAGTGCTAGAGTTGTAGCGGGGGGGGGCTCCTACAATGAGCAGTTCTTC. Translation: CSARVVAGGGSYNEQFF. The rearrangement joins TRBV20-1 to TRBJ2-1, with TRBD2 identical over 11 bases. With V trimmed by 1 base and J by 0 bases, 5 bases remained unmatched. Germline-derived CDR1 and CDR2 are DFQATT and SNEGSKA (reference sequence). The CDR3 covers 17 residues.

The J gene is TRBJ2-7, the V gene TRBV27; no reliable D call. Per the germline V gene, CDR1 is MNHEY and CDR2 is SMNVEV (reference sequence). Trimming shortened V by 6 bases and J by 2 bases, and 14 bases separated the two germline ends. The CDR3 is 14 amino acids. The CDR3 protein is CASRDTLLPYEQYF. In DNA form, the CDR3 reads TGTGCCAGCAGAGACACCCTTCTCCCCTACGAGCAGTACTTC.

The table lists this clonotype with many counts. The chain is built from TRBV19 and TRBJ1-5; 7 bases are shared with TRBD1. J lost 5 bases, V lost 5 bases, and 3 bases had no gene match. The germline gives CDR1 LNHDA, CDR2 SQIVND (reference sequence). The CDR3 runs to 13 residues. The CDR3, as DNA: TGTGCCAGTAGTCCGCAGGGGGATCAGCCCCAGCATTTT. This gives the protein CASSPQGDQPQHF. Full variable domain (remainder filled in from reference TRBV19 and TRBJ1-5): DGGITQSPKYLFRKEGQNVTLSCEQNLNHDAMYWYRQDPGQGLRLIYYSQIVNDFQKGDIAEGYSVSREKKESFPLTVTSAQKNPTAFYLCASSPQGDQPQHFGDGTRLSIL.

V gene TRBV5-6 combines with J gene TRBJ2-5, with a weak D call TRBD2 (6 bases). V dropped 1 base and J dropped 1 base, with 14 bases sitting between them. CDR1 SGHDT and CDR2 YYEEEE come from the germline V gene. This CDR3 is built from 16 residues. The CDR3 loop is CASSLFGGRVQETQYF. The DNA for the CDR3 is TGTGCCAGCAGCTTGTTCGGGGGTCGCGTCCAAGAGACCCAGTACTTC.

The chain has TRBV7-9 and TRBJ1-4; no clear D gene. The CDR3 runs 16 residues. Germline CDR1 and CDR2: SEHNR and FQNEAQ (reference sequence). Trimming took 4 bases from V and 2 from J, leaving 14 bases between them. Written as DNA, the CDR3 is TGTGCCAGCAGCTCCCGGTGGACCGGCACTAATGAAAAACTGTTTTTT. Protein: CASSSRWTGTNEKLFF. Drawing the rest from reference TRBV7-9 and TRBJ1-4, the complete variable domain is DTGVSQNPRHKITKRGQNVTFRCDPISEHNRLYWYRQTLGQGPEFLTYFQNEAQLEKSRLLSDRFSAERPKGSFSTLEIQRTEQGDSAMYLCASSSRWTGTNEKLFFGSGTQLSVL.

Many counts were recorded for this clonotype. CDR3 DNA: TGTGCCAGCAGTGATACAGGGCGACACGAGCAGTACTTC. This encodes CASSDTGRHEQYF. The chain joins TRBV25-1 to TRBJ2-7, with D maybe TRBD1 (6 bases). CDR3 length: 13 residues. V was clipped by 3 bases and J by 5 bases, with 11 bases between them. Looked up from germline, CDR1 is MGHDK and CDR2 is SYGVNS.

This CDR3 is CASSLAGSATTNYGYTF. CDR3 bases: TGTGCCAGCAGCTTAGCCGGGTCAGCAACTACAAACTATGGCTACACCTTC. The chain carries TRBV3-1 and TRBJ1-2; D unresolved. The CDR3 covers 17 residues. With 5 bases removed from V and 2 bases from J, the gap between germline ends came to 21 bases. Germline-derived CDR1 and CDR2 are LGHDT and YNNKEL (reference sequence).